This T cell receptor (beta chain) was sequenced for a study of beta chain features in type 1 diabetes. Study at large: Patients looked much like healthy donors when it came to age, gender and cell yields.

Without exception, sorted populations had purity beyond 98%. Germline V gene lookup returns CDR1 SGHNT and CDR2 YYREEE (reference sequence). J lost 5 bases, V lost 4 bases, and 5 bases had no gene match. CDR3 length equals 14 residues. Every bit of the isolated RNA underwent reverse transcription, so sequencing read expressed TCRB transcripts. Libraries were prepared by immunoSEQ multiplex PCR; TCRdb keeps only in-frame clonotypes and omits some of them. Found here are around 330,000 clones, approximately 11% of them singletons; the top ten hold 0.015%. The source of this sequence is a woman in her thirties in good health. The specimen sequenced was naive CD4+ T cells from blood. The chain carries TRBV5-4 and TRBJ2-3; the match to TRBD2 covers 9 bases. CDR3 DNA: TGTGCCAGCAGCAGACCTAGCGGGGAAGATACGCAGTATTTT. It yields the protein CASSRPSGEDTQYF. Variable domain in full (rest from reference TRBV5-4 and TRBJ2-3): ETGVTQSPTHLIKTRGQQVTLRCSSQSGHNTVSWYQQALGQGPQFIFQYYREEENGRGNFPPRFSGLQFPNYSSELNVNALELDDSALYLCASSRPSGEDTQYFGPGTRLTVL.